This TCR beta chain came from a study of immune evolution from preneoplasia to lung adenocarcinoma. This clone was seen more than once but under ten times. The CDR3 is 15 amino acids. V dropped 1 base and J dropped 1 base, with 9 bases sitting between them. Germline V lookup: CDR1 MNHEY, CDR2 SVGAGI. H&E slides confirmed each diagnosis, reviewed by two pathologists independently. Profiled with immunoSEQ multiplex PCR; TCRdb holds only in-frame clones, not every one. Of approximately 9,000 clones in the sample, around 75% were seen once. The clonotype comes from an older donor with lung adenocarcinoma. Input material: FFPE minimally invasive lung adenocarcinoma tissue. The rearrangement links TRBV6-5 to TRBJ2-3, with no clear D. The CDR3 here is CASSYYGSGTDTQYF. The DNA of the CDR3 is TGTGCCAGCAGTTACTATGGCTCCGGCACAGATACGCAGTATTTT.